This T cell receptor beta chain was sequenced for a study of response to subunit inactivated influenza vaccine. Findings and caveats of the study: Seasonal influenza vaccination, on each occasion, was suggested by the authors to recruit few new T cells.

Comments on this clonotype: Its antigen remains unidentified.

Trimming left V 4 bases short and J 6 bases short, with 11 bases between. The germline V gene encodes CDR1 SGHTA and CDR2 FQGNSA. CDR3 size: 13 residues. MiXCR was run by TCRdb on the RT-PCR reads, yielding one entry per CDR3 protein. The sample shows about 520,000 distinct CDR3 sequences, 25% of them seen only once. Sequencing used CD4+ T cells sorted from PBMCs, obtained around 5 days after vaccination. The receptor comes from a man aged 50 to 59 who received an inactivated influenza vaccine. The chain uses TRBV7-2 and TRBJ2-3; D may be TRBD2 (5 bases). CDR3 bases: TGTGCCAGCAGCTGGATTAGCGAGGATACGCAGTATTTT. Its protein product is CASSWISEDTQYF. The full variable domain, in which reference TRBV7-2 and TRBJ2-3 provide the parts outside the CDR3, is GAGVSQSPSNKVTEKGKDVELRCDPISGHTALYWYRQSLGQGLEFLIYFQGNSAPDKSGLPSDRFSAERTGGSVSTLTIQRTQQEDSAVYLCASSWISEDTQYFGPGTRLTVL.